This TCR beta chain was recovered during a study of blood T cell repertoires in COVID-19 (dated by TCRdb to the early 2020s). Concerning the study at large: Samples covering the acute and convalescent phases of COVID-19 were provided by collaborators in the United States, Italy and Spain. The prospective study material was composed of cDNA or gDNA derived from T cells, B-cell-depleted T cells, or PBMCs. Subjects who had been exposed to COVID-19, were actively infected with it, or had recovered from it provided the deeply sampled blood TCRbeta repertoires that made up the dataset. The repertoires were made available in a free public database intended to serve as a resource for research on the immune response to SARS-CoV-2. Samples came from the ongoing ImmuneRACE study (first 160 participants) plus 1,254 subjects from 6 global collaborators. Sample metadata almost always included a de-identified subject ID, COVID-19 status, age in years and sex. Where available, HLA class I and class II types were obtained from metadata supplied by the sample provider rather than from assay-based typing. Broader findings and caveats from the paper: Clinical and demographic metadata were provided uncurated, with the amount varying by source and participant.

TCRbeta CDR3 regions were amplified from genomic DNA using the immunoSEQ Assay, a bias-controlled multiplex PCR. Turning to the authors' computational methods: Nucleated cell counts per sample were estimated from amplification of reference gene primers within the assay. To quantify the absolute abundance of each unique TCRbeta CDR3 rearrangement, sequence reads were collapsed and filtered. For each sample, productive Simpson clonality was calculated by taking the square root of Simpson's diversity index across productive rearrangements. In its TCRdb copy, this immuneACCESS table keeps in-frame sequences only and misses some clones. Where compared with another copy, unresolved V genes explain less than half of these, and the others have no known cause. Clonal size and the V and J genes are those of that table, whereas D and trimming came from the DNA. The sample includes around 300,000 clones, with 90% observed a single time. Of the sample, about 1% is held by the ten largest clones.

Based on the germline V gene (reference sequence), the CDR1 and CDR2 sequences are SGHNT and YYREEE. Unmatched junction bases come to 4, with V trimmed by 2 bases and J by 1 base. The CDR3 spans 15 residues, from the cysteine through the phenylalanine. The read is trimmed to its CDR3 DNA, 45 bases read in frame from base 1. In Seattle, one collaborating source enrolled patients while the infection was active and tracked those patients longitudinally over the course of disease. Each collaborating institution followed its own protocols to collect whole blood in K2EDTA tubes. For TCRbeta analysis, collaborators shipped samples in one of three forms: frozen whole blood, isolated PBMCs, or DNA extracted from either of those sample types. Remarks on this clone: This receptor's antigen is unknown. Per-base quality was not reported, and no clone a single base away is much larger than it.

The chain is made from TRBV5-4 and TRBJ2-3; 7 central bases correspond to TRBD1. Sequencing input: peripheral blood. This clonotype originated in a middle-aged woman with COVID-19, enrolled during active disease. CDR3 protein: CASSFRGQRTDTQYF. The sequenced DNA: TGTGCCAGCAGCTTCCGGGGACAGCGCACAGATACGCAGTATTTT.